Below are 9 T cell receptor beta chains sequenced from a single sample in a study of blood T cell repertoires in COVID-19. The data were produced by immunoSEQ multiplex PCR, yet TCRdb's version contains in-frame clones alone and is incomplete. Of 80,000 to 100,000 clones listed, over 70% were seen once; the top ten hold around 22%. The material sequenced was peripheral blood. The source is a man between 65 and 79 years old with acute or convalescent COVID-19.

Only a few counts were recorded for this clone. This chain joins TRBV5-1 and TRBJ2-3, with 9 bases identical to TRBD2. CDR1 and CDR2 (germline): SGHRS, YFSETQ. Trimming cost V 1 base and J 6 bases; bases outside gene matches: 9. This CDR3 contains 16 residues. The CDR3 loop is CASSLWTGGRADTQYF. In nucleotides, the CDR3 is TGCGCCAGCAGCTTGTGGACCGGCGGGAGGGCCGATACGCAGTATTTT.

The chain is built from TRBV7-3 and TRBJ2-1; 9 bases agree with TRBD2. Germline-derived CDR1 and CDR2 are SGHTA and FQGTGA. This CDR3 is 16 amino acids long. The V segment lost 4 bases and the J segment 2 bases; nucleotides outside the gene matches: 6. CDR3 nucleotide sequence: TGTGCCAGCAGCTCAAGGGGCGGGAGGGCCTACAATGAGCAGTTCTTC. It encodes CASSSRGGRAYNEQFF.

About this clone: Other DNA sequences in this sample translate to the same CDR3. V and J are TRBV27 and TRBJ2-2; 9 bases line up with TRBD1. J was trimmed by 3 bases and V by 6 bases; bases with no gene match: 8. The CDR3 runs to 16 residues. Germline V gene sequence: CDR1 MNHEY, CDR2 SMNVEV (reference sequence). CDR3 residues: CASSRGGQGYTGELFF. Written as DNA, the CDR3 is TGTGCCAGCAGCAGAGGAGGACAGGGGTACACCGGGGAGCTGTTTTTT.

The V call is TRBV9, the J call TRBJ2-2; maybe TRBD2 (6 bases). V was pared by 1 base and J by 4 bases, with 8 bases between. The CDR3 has 14 amino acids. Germline V gene sequence: CDR1 SGDLS, CDR2 YYNGEE. As DNA, the CDR3 is TGTGCCAGCAGCGTACTAGCGTCCACCGGGGAGCTGTTTTTT. Translation: CASSVLASTGELFF.

This clone was counted only a few times. The chain links TRBV11-3 to TRBJ2-1; TRBD2 matches 12 bases. V dropped 0 bases and J dropped 7; count of bases not matched to a gene: 4. The germline gives CDR1 SGHNT, CDR2 YENEEA. The CDR3 consists of 16 residues. DNA of the CDR3: TGTGCCAGCAGCTTAGATGTGACTAGCGGGAGTAATGAGCAGTTCTTC. It is translated as CASSLDVTSGSNEQFF.

This clone was seen only once. CDR3 nucleotides: TGTGCCAGCAGCTTAGCAGGGGGGACGGGGTTCTTC. This gives the protein CASSLAGGTGFF. The chain employs TRBV11-2 and TRBJ2-1; weak D call: TRBD1 (7 bases). The CDR3 runs to 12 residues. Trimming cost V 1 base and J 15 bases, with 13 bases left between them. Germline-derived CDR1 and CDR2 are SGHAT and FQNNGV. Combining the CDR3 with reference TRBV11-2 and TRBJ2-1 gives the whole variable domain EAGVAQSPRYKIIEKRQSVAFWCNPISGHATLYWYQQILGQGPKLLIQFQNNGVVDDSQLPKDRFSAERLKGVDSTLKIQPAKLEDSAVYLCASSLAGGTGFFGPGTRLTVL.

To note about this clone: At one of its ends the junction is not consistent with the germline gene, which may arise from a read error. This chain connects TRBV7-7 to TRBJ1-3; tentatively, D is TRBD1 (5 bases). Germline-derived CDR1 and CDR2 are SSHAT and FNYEAQ (reference sequence). This CDR3 is built from 14 residues. The DNA of the CDR3 is TGTGCTAGCAGCCAGGGATTCTCTGGAAACACCATATATTTT. It is translated as CASSQGFSGNTIYF.

This clone was observed once. V and J are TRBV28 and TRBJ1-3; no clear D. Germline values: CDR1 MDHEN, CDR2 SYDVKM. Between the trimmed V and J ends, which lost 7 bases and 2 bases, there was a span of 6 bases. The CDR3 totals 12 residues. The chain's CDR3 is CASNIPGNTIYF. CDR3 nucleotides: TGTGCCAGCAACATCCCTGGAAACACCATATATTTT. The whole variable domain, filled in from reference TRBV28 and TRBJ1-3, reads DVKVTQSSRYLVKRTGEKVFLECVQDMDHENMFWYRQDPGLGLRLIYFSYDVKMKEKGDIPEGYSVSREKKERFSLILESASTNQTSMYLCASNIPGNTIYFGEGSWLTVV.

The chain combines TRBV5-1 with TRBJ2-7; 10 positions agree with TRBD1. V trimming: 4 bases; J trimming: 2 bases; junction bases outside the gene matches: 9. Germline-derived CDR1 and CDR2 are SGHRS and YFSETQ. The CDR3 loop spans 16 amino acids. CDR3 in DNA: TGCGCCAGCAGCCGAACCGCGGGACAGGGGACCTACGAGCAGTACTTC. Its translation is CASSRTAGQGTYEQYF.